Following are 19 T cell receptor beta chains from one sample sequenced in a study of CD8 T cells in Susac syndrome. The RNA, about 0.45 to 1 ug, was put through reverse transcription using random hexamers. Each CDR3 protein is one row after TCRdb ran MiXCR on the immunoSEQ multiplex PCR reads. The sample holds under 200,000 distinct CDR3 sequences, roughly 95% seen once. The sequencing sample was made of CD8+ T cells from PBMCs. All receptors come from a human donor with multiple sclerosis.

This chain connects TRBV3-1 to TRBJ2-5, with D perhaps TRBD1 or TRBD2 (5 bases each). CDR3 size: 14 residues. The germline V gene has CDR1 LGHDT and CDR2 YNNKEL (reference sequence). V shed 3 bases and J shed 2 bases, with 10 bases lying between them. This CDR3 reads CASSHPGPQETQYF. DNA for the CDR3: TGTGCCAGCAGCCACCCGGGACCGCAAGAGACCCAGTACTTC.

The chain joins TRBV9 to TRBJ2-1; the D gene is possibly TRBD2 (6 bases). The CDR3 is 18 residues long. V was shortened by 0 bases and J by 7 bases, with 23 bases between the two germline ends. Germline assignment: CDR1 SGDLS and CDR2 YYNGEE. CDR3 region: CASSVERASVEGLNEQFF. The CDR3 region has the DNA TGTGCCAGCAGCGTAGAGAGGGCTAGCGTGGAGGGCCTAAATGAGCAGTTCTTC. The full variable domain, with the rest looked up from reference TRBV9 and TRBJ2-1, is DSGVTQTPKHLITATGQRVTLRCSPRSGDLSVYWYQQSLDQGLQFLIQYYNGEERAKGNILERFSAQQFPDLHSELNLSSLELGDSALYFCASSVERASVEGLNEQFFGPGTRLTVL.

DNA for the CDR3: TGCAGCGTTGAAGACCCCGGGACAGAAGAGGAGCAGTACTTC. Encoded protein: CSVEDPGTEEEQYF. This sequence joins TRBV29-1 and TRBJ2-7; 7 bases align to TRBD1. Looked up from germline, CDR1 is SQVTM and CDR2 is ANQGSEA. Germline trimming cut 0 bases from V and 7 bases from J; bases unmatched to any gene: 9. CDR3 length: 14 amino acids.

This chain joins TRBV28 and TRBJ2-7; TRBD1 matches 8 bases. V lost 5 bases to trimming and J lost 7 bases; unmatched junction nucleotides: 16. The CDR3 spans 16 residues. Germline lookup yields CDR1 MDHEN and CDR2 SYDVKM. In DNA form, the CDR3 reads TGTGCCAGCAGTGCCACGGGACAGGCCGCCCTTTTGGAGCAGTACTTC. Amino acid sequence: CASSATGQAALLEQYF.

Only one count was recorded for this clonotype. The chain links TRBV19 to TRBJ1-1; TRBD1 is a possible D gene (5 bases). The germline CDR1 and CDR2 sequences are LNHDA and SQIVND (reference sequence). V dropped 9 bases and J dropped 6 bases, with 11 bases sitting between them. This CDR3 is built from 11 residues. The CDR3 region is CASRRGSEAFF. The CDR3 nucleotides read TGTGCCAGCAGACGGGGGTCTGAAGCTTTCTTT. The entire variable domain, with the rest obtained from reference TRBV19 and TRBJ1-1, is as follows: DGGITQSPKYLFRKEGQNVTLSCEQNLNHDAMYWYRQDPGQGLRLIYYSQIVNDFQKGDIAEGYSVSREKKESFPLTVTSAQKNPTAFYLCASRRGSEAFFGQGTRLTVV.

This chain joins TRBV20-1 and TRBJ2-7; 8 bases line up with TRBD1. This CDR3 contains 14 residues. CDR1 and CDR2 from the germline V gene are DFQATT and SNEGSKA (reference sequence). Unmatched junction bases numbered 12, after V lost 5 bases and J lost 6 bases. The CDR3 loop is CSACRWTGCAEQYF. As DNA, the CDR3 is TGCAGTGCTTGCAGGTGGACAGGGTGTGCCGAGCAGTACTTC.

V and J are TRBV2 and TRBJ2-7; 7 nucleotides agree with TRBD1. J was trimmed by 3 bases and V by 2 bases; bases with no gene match: 13. Germline assignment: CDR1 SNHLY and CDR2 FYNNEI. The CDR3 has 17 amino acids. CDR3 protein: CASSEPLDRVEGYEQYF. For the CDR3, the DNA is TGTGCCAGCAGTGAACCCCTAGACAGGGTGGAAGGCTACGAGCAGTACTTC.

The chain has TRBV29-1 and TRBJ1-2, with a possible D match to TRBD1 (5 bases). Germline V gene data show CDR1 as SQVTM and CDR2 as ANQGSEA. V dropped 6 bases and J dropped 3 bases, with 14 bases sitting between them. The CDR3 length is 13 residues. In nucleotides, the CDR3 is TGCAGCGTCCCTCGGCAGGGACACTATGGCTACACCTTC. Protein sequence: CSVPRQGHYGYTF.

This clonotype was seen a single time. The chain is built from TRBV2 and TRBJ2-7; D could derive from TRBD1 or TRBD2 (6 bases each). In germline, CDR1 is SNHLY, CDR2 FYNNEI. Trimming stripped 6 bases from V and 3 bases from J, with 24 bases between. The CDR3 extends over 17 amino acids. The CDR3 spells CASRGKGGRYPYYEQYF. The CDR3 DNA sequence: TGTGCCAGCAGAGGGAAGGGGGGCCGCTATCCCTACTACGAGCAGTACTTC.

The rearrangement links TRBV24-1 to TRBJ2-3; TRBD2 might be the D (6 bases). Trimming left V 4 bases short and J 4 bases short, with 11 bases between. The CDR3 totals 14 residues. The germline V gene has CDR1 KGHDR and CDR2 SFDVKD. DNA of the CDR3: TGTGCCACCAGTGACCCCCGACTAGCAGATACGCAGTATTTT. It translates to CATSDPRLADTQYF.

The chain is built from TRBV14 and TRBJ2-1; 12 bases fit TRBD2. V trimming: 6 bases; J trimming: 8 bases; junction bases outside the gene matches: 8. The germline V gene encodes CDR1 SGHDN and CDR2 FVKESK. CDR3 length: 15 residues. This CDR3 is CASSQTSGRAHEQFF. In nucleotides, the CDR3 is TGTGCCAGCAGTCAGACTAGCGGGAGAGCCCATGAGCAGTTCTTC.

V gene TRBV5-1 combines with J gene TRBJ2-4; 9 bases align to TRBD1. V was pared by 4 bases and J by 8 bases, with 10 bases of the junction left unmatched. Germline assignment: CDR1 SGHRS and CDR2 YFSETQ. CDR3 length equals 15 residues. The CDR3 coding sequence is TGCGCCAGCAGCCCCTCCACAGGGGGCTTTGACATTCAGTACTTC. Its translation is CASSPSTGGFDIQYF.

This chain connects TRBV6-2 or TRBV6-3 to TRBJ1-1, with D perhaps matching TRBD1 (5 bases). CDR1 and CDR2 from the germline V gene are MNHEY and SVGEGT. V was trimmed by 4 bases and J by 1 base, leaving 10 bases between them. This CDR3 is built from 14 residues. This CDR3 is CASSFAGTNTEAFF. The CDR3 DNA is TGTGCCAGCAGTTTTGCAGGGACGAACACTGAAGCTTTCTTT.

V gene TRBV4-2 combines with J gene TRBJ2-7; tentatively, D is TRBD1 or TRBD2 (5 bases each). The CDR3 length is 12 residues. Germline CDR1 and CDR2: LGHNA and YNFKEQ. Trimming removed 5 bases at V and 6 bases at J, with 11 bases between. CDR3 sequence: CASSIGATEQYF. CDR3 in DNA: TGTGCCAGCAGCATCGGGGCTACCGAGCAGTACTTC.

This chain links TRBV3-1 with TRBJ2-3; tentatively, D is TRBD1 (5 bases). The CDR3 is 15 amino acids. Trimming pared 3 bases from V and 2 bases from J, leaving 12 bases between. The germline gives CDR1 LGHDT, CDR2 YNNKEL (reference sequence). The CDR3 reads CASSHKSRDTDTQYF. The CDR3 DNA follows: TGTGCCAGCAGCCACAAGTCCAGGGACACAGATACGCAGTATTTT.

The chain uses TRBV28 and TRBJ2-5, with TRBD1 matching 8 bases. CDR1 is MDHEN and CDR2 is SYDVKM in the germline V gene. V shed 3 bases and J 7 bases; nucleotides not matched to a gene: 19. This CDR3 region has 18 residues. This CDR3 is CASSFVRILLDREVTQYF. The CDR3 DNA reads as TGTGCCAGCAGTTTTGTTCGTATTCTGTTGGACAGGGAAGTGACCCAGTACTTC.

The chain is built from TRBV29-1 and TRBJ2-7; D is possibly TRBD1 or TRBD2 (5 bases each). Per the germline V gene, CDR1 is SQVTM and CDR2 is ANQGSEA. The CDR3 spans 13 residues. Trimming stripped 0 bases from V and 4 bases from J, with 10 bases between. The CDR3 nucleotides are TGCAGCGTTGAAGATAGCGACAGTTACGAGCAGTACTTC. It encodes CSVEDSDSYEQYF.

The V and J genes are TRBV20-1 and TRBJ2-5; D gene unclear. The germline V and J ends were trimmed by 1 base and 5 bases, with 20 bases remaining between them. The CDR3 consists of 16 residues. Germline V gene sequence: CDR1 DFQATT, CDR2 SNEGSKA (reference sequence). In DNA, the CDR3 is TGCAGTGCTAGAGGTGTTCGTCTAGTTTGGTGGGAGACCCAGTACTTC. Residues: CSARGVRLVWWETQYF.

This rearrangement joins TRBV7-9 to TRBJ1-2; TRBD1 aligns across 7 bases. Germline values: CDR1 SEHNR, CDR2 FQNEAQ (reference sequence). The CDR3 covers 15 residues. V shed 5 bases and J 7 bases; nucleotides not matched to a gene: 13. CDR3 in DNA: TGTGCCAGCAGCCAAAGTGGCGTAGGGGGCTCTGGCTACACCTTC. It codes for CASSQSGVGGSGYTF.